This T cell receptor beta chain is drawn from a study of beta chain features in type 1 diabetes. Study-level points and caveats: Type 1 diabetes patients had TCRB CDR3s that were shorter (moderately but significantly so) in all four CD4+ subsets.

Sequenced material consisted of expressed TCRB transcripts (all of the isolated RNA was reverse transcribed). The method was immunoSEQ multiplex PCR; TCRdb's version includes in-frame clones alone and lacks a portion of them. This sample has around 300,000 clones, with approximately 16% found just once. Germline lookup yields CDR1 SGHTA and CDR2 FQGNSA. CDR3 size: 15 residues. Trimming removed 4 bases from V and 1 base from J; junction bases left unmatched: 4. Comments on this clone: Its antigen remains unknown.

The chain has TRBV7-2 and TRBJ1-2, with 9 nucleotides matching TRBD1. Material: naive CD4+ T cells from blood. The receptor's source is a man aged 18 to 29 with type 1 diabetes. This chain's CDR3 is CASSSGQGHNYGYTF. CDR3 DNA: TGTGCCAGCAGCTCGGGACAGGGACATAACTATGGCTACACCTTC. Variable domain in full (rest from reference TRBV7-2 and TRBJ1-2): GAGVSQSPSNKVTEKGKDVELRCDPISGHTALYWYRQSLGQGLEFLIYFQGNSAPDKSGLPSDRFSAERTGGSVSTLTIQRTQQEDSAVYLCASSSGQGHNYGYTFGSGTRLTVV.